This T cell receptor (beta chain) was observed in a study of blood T cells in healthy people across ages. This clonotype was seen only a few times. What it binds is unknown. Study-wide findings and caveats: Whereas aged donors had fewer naive CD4+ cells, long-lived donors had more of them and higher diversity. There was a strong correlation between TCR beta diversity and naive T cell percentage.

Between the trimmed V and J ends, which lost 5 bases and 4 bases, there was a span of 21 bases. CDR3 length equals 17 residues. In germline, CDR1 is MNHEY, CDR2 SVGEGT. The second PCR ran roughly 7 to 11 cycles with a sample-barcoded 5' primer and J-beta primers. TCRdb ran MiXCR on the 5' RACE reads and lists one entry per CDR3 protein. Of roughly 1,000,000 distinct CDR3 sequences listed, roughly 24% are singletons. This sample was also put to use in a study of T cells of mothers and their children.

The V call is TRBV6-2 or TRBV6-3, the J call TRBJ2-1; D might be TRBD1 (5 bases). The TCR originated in a girl aged 2-10 years in good health. The material sequenced was blood. The CDR3, as DNA: TGTGCCAGCAGTGACGGGCCAGCCTCGTACAGGTACAATGAGCAGTTCTTC. Protein: CASSDGPASYRYNEQFF.